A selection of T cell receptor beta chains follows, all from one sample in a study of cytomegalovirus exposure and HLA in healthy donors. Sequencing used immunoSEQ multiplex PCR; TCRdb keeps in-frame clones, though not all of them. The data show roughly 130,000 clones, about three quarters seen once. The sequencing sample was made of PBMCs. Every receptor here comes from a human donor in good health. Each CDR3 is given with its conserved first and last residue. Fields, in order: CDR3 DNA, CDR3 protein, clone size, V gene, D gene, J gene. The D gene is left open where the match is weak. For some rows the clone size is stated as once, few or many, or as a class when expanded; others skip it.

DNA: TGTGCCAGCGGGCGACTAGAGGGGCTCGGTGAAAAACTGTTTTTT
CDR3: CASGRLEGLGEKLFF
size: NA
V: TRBV28
D: NA
J: TRBJ1-4

DNA: TGTGCCAGCAGCTACGGCACTGTGGACAGGGGGGGCTACGAGCAGTACTTC
CDR3: CASSYGTVDRGGYEQYF
size: NA
V: TRBV7-6
D: TRBD1
J: TRBJ2-7

DNA: TGTGCCAGCAGTTTCGTCGGGACACCCTATGGCTACACCTTC
CDR3: CASSFVGTPYGYTF
size: NA
V: TRBV27
D: NA
J: TRBJ1-2

DNA: TGCGCCAGCAGCCAAGTTACACTCCCCGAGGGGACCCAGTACTTC
CDR3: CASSQVTLPEGTQYF
size: once
V: TRBV4-1
D: NA
J: TRBJ2-5

DNA: TGTGCCAGCAGAGACAGAAGGACTAACTATGGCTACACCTTC
CDR3: CASRDRRTNYGYTF
size: NA
V: TRBV2
D: NA
J: TRBJ1-2

DNA: TGTGCCAGCAGCTTTAAGGGGGGGAGCACTGAAGCTTTCTTT
CDR3: CASSFKGGSTEAFF
size: NA
V: TRBV13
D: NA
J: TRBJ1-1

DNA: TGCGCCAGCAGCACCGGACAGGGGGCTCGTGGTGGCTACACCTTC
CDR3: CASSTGQGARGGYTF
size: NA
V: TRBV5-1
D: TRBD1
J: TRBJ1-2

DNA: TGCGCCAGCAGTGACTTTGCGGGGAGGTACCAAGAGACCCAGTACTTC
CDR3: CASSDFAGRYQETQYF
size: NA
V: TRBV10-2
D: NA
J: TRBJ2-5

DNA: TGCGCCAGCAGCCAAGGACGGGGAGTACTCGAGCAGTACTTC
CDR3: CASSQGRGVLEQYF
size: once
V: TRBV4-1
D: NA
J: TRBJ2-7

DNA: TGTGCCAGCAGCCATAGCGGGGGCCTTTACGGGGAGCTGTTTTTT
CDR3: CASSHSGGLYGELFF
size: once
V: TRBV5-4
D: TRBD2
J: TRBJ2-2

DNA: TGTGCCAGCAGCTTGGGCAGAACCTATGGCTACACCTTC
CDR3: CASSLGRTYGYTF
size: once
V: TRBV5-8
D: NA
J: TRBJ1-2

DNA: TGTGCCAGTAGTATAGGGAGTTCAACTAATGAAAAACTGTTTTTT
CDR3: CASSIGSSTNEKLFF
size: once
V: TRBV19
D: NA
J: TRBJ1-4

DNA: TGTGCCAGCAGTGCCTCGGCAGGGGTTAGCTATGGCTACACCTTC
CDR3: CASSASAGVSYGYTF
size: NA
V: TRBV2
D: NA
J: TRBJ1-2

DNA: TGCGCCAGCAGTGAGTCTGACAGCGTTGCGGCTTTCTTT
CDR3: CASSESDSVAAFF
size: NA
V: TRBV10-1
D: NA
J: TRBJ1-1

DNA: TGTGCCAGCAGCATACAGGGCACTGAAGCTTTCTTT
CDR3: CASSIQGTEAFF
size: NA
V: TRBV5-6
D: NA
J: TRBJ1-1

DNA: TGTGCCAGCAGTGGTCGGAGCTCTGGGGCCAACGTCCTGACTTTC
CDR3: CASSGRSSGANVLTF
size: NA
V: TRBV9
D: NA
J: TRBJ2-6

DNA: TGTGCCAGCACCGAAACCGGGATCTCCCCTACTAATGAAAAACTGTTTTTT
CDR3: CASTETGISPTNEKLFF
size: few
V: TRBV28
D: NA
J: TRBJ1-4

DNA: TGTGCCAGCAGTGAACCGGCGGGGGGGCTCCACAATGAGCAGTTCTTC
CDR3: CASSEPAGGLHNEQFF
size: NA
V: TRBV6-1
D: TRBD2
J: TRBJ2-1

DNA: TGCGCCAGCAGTCCCGGCGGTTACACTGAAGCTTTCTTT
CDR3: CASSPGGYTEAFF
size: NA
V: TRBV10-1
D: NA
J: TRBJ1-1

DNA: TGTGCCAGCAGCTTAGCGAGCCCGGGGTTTAGTAACGGGGAGCTGTTTTTT
CDR3: CASSLASPGFSNGELFF
size: NA
V: TRBV7-9
D: NA
J: TRBJ2-2

DNA: TGCGCCAGCAGCCAGGACCGTACAGGCCCGGCCCGATATGAGAACACTGAAGCTTTCTTT
CDR3: CASSQDRTGPARYENTEAFF
size: NA
V: TRBV4-1
D: NA
J: TRBJ1-1

DNA: TGCGCCAGCAGCTTGGACAGGCCCCACGAGCAGTACTTC
CDR3: CASSLDRPHEQYF
size: NA
V: TRBV5-1
D: NA
J: TRBJ2-7

DNA: TGTGCCAGCAGCTTACAGGGGGCGTCTTTACAGCCCCAGCATTTT
CDR3: CASSLQGASLQPQHF
size: NA
V: TRBV7-9
D: TRBD1
J: TRBJ1-5

DNA: TGTGCCAGCAGCAGGGAGGGGTCCCAGGGTCAGCCCCAGCATTTT
CDR3: CASSREGSQGQPQHF
size: NA
V: TRBV2
D: NA
J: TRBJ1-5

DNA: TGTGCCAGCAGCTTAGGGTCTACGGGGGTGCTTAATGAGCAGTTCTTC
CDR3: CASSLGSTGVLNEQFF
size: NA
V: TRBV7-2
D: NA
J: TRBJ2-1

DNA: TGTGCCAGCAGCCGGACAGGGGCTGACCAACTTTATGGCTACACCTTC
CDR3: CASSRTGADQLYGYTF
size: NA
V: TRBV7-9
D: TRBD1
J: TRBJ1-2